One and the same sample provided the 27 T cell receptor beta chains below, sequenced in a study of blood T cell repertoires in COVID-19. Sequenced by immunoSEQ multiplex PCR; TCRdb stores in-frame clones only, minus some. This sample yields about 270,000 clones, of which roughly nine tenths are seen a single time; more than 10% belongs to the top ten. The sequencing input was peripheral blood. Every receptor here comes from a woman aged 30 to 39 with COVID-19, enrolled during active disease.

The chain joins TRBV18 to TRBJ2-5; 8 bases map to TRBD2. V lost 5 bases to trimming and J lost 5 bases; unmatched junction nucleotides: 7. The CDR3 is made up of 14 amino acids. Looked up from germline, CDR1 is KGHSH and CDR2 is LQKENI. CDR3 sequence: CASSISGVGETQYF. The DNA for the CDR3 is TGTGCCAGCTCAATTAGCGGGGTCGGGGAGACCCAGTACTTC. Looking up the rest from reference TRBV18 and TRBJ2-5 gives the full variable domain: NAGVMQNPRHLVRRRGQEARLRCSPMKGHSHVYWYRQLPEEGLKFMVYLQKENIIDESGMPKERFSAEFPKEGPSILRIQQVVRGDSAAYFCASSISGVGETQYFGPGTRLLVL.

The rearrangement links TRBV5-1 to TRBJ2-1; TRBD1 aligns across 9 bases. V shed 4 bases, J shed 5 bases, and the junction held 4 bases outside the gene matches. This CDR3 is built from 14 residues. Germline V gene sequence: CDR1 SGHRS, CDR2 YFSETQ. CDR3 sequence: CASSRDRGDNEQFF. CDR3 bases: TGCGCCAGCAGCCGAGACAGGGGGGACAATGAGCAGTTCTTC.

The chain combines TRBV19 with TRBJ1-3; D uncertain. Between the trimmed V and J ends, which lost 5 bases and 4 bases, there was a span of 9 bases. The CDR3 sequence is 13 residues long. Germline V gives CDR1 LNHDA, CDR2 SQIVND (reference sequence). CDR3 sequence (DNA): TGTGCCAGTAGTTACTCCGCGGGAAACACCATATATTTT. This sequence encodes CASSYSAGNTIYF.

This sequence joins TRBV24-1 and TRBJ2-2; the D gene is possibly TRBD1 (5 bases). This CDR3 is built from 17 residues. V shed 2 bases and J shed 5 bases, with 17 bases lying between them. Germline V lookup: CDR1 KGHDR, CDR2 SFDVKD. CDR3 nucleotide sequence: TGTGCCACCAGTGATTGGGGCATGCCCTCAAAAACCGGGGAGCTGTTTTTT. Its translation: CATSDWGMPSKTGELFF.

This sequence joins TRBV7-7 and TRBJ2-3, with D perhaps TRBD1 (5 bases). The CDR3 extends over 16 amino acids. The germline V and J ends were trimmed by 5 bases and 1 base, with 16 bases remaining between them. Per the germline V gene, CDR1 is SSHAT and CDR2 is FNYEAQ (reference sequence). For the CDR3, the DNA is TGTGCCAGCAGCCGTACCCGCAGGGAACGCACAGATACGCAGTATTTT. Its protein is CASSRTRRERTDTQYF.

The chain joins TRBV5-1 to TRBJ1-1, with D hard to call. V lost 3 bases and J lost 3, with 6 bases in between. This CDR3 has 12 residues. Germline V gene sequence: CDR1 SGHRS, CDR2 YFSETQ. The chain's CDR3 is CASSSPDTEAFF. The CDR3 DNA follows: TGCGCCAGCAGCTCCCCGGACACTGAAGCTTTCTTT.

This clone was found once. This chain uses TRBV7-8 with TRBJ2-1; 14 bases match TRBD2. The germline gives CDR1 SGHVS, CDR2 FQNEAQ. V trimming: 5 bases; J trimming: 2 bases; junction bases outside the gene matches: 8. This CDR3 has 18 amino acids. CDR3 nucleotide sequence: TGTGCCAGCAGCGCCGGACTAGCGGGGGGCCCCCCCTACAATGAGCAGTTCTTC. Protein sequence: CASSAGLAGGPPYNEQFF.

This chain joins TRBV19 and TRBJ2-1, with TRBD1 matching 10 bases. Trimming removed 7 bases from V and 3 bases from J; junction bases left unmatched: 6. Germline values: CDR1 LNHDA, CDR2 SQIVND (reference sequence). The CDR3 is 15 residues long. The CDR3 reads CASTLTGGHYNEQFF. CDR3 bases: TGTGCCAGTACCCTGACAGGGGGCCACTACAATGAGCAGTTCTTC. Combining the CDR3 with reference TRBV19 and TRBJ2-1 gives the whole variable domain DGGITQSPKYLFRKEGQNVTLSCEQNLNHDAMYWYRQDPGQGLRLIYYSQIVNDFQKGDIAEGYSVSREKKESFPLTVTSAQKNPTAFYLCASTLTGGHYNEQFFGPGTRLTVL.

CDR3 loop: CASSLVPQGAGDNSPLHF. The CDR3 DNA reads TGCGCCAGCAGCTTGGTCCCGCAGGGGGCTGGTGACAATTCACCCCTCCACTTT. J is TRBJ1-6 and V is TRBV5-1; 8 bases are a match to TRBD1. Germline V lookup: CDR1 SGHRS, CDR2 YFSETQ. The CDR3 is made up of 18 amino acids. With 0 bases clipped from V and 7 bases from J, the junction kept 12 bases outside the gene matches.

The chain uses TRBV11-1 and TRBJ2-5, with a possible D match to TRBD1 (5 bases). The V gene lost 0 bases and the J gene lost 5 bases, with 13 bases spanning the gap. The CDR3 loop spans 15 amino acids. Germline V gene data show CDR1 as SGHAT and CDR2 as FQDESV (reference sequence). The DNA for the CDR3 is TGTGCCAGCAGCTTAGCGCAGCAGGGATCGGAGACCCAGTACTTC. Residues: CASSLAQQGSETQYF.

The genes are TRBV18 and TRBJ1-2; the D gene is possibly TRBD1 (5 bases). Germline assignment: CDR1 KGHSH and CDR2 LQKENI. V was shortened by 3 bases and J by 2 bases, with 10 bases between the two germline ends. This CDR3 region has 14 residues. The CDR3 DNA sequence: TGTGCCAGCTCACCCCAGGGTGAGAACTATGGCTACACCTTC. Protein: CASSPQGENYGYTF. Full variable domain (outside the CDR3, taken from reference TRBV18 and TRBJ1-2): NAGVMQNPRHLVRRRGQEARLRCSPMKGHSHVYWYRQLPEEGLKFMVYLQKENIIDESGMPKERFSAEFPKEGPSILRIQQVVRGDSAAYFCASSPQGENYGYTFGSGTRLTVV.

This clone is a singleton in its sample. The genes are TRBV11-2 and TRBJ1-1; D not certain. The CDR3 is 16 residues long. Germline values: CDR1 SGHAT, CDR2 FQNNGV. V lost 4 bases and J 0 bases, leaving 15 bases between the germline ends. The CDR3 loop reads CASSSYDTPLNTEAFF. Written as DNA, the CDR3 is TGTGCCAGCAGCTCCTACGACACCCCCTTGAACACTGAAGCTTTCTTT.

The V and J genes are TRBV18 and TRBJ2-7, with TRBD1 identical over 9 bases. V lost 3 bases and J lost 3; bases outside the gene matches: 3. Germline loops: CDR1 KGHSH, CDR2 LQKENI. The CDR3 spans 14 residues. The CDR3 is CASSPDRGVYEQYF. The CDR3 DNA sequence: TGTGCCAGCTCACCGGACAGGGGAGTCTACGAGCAGTACTTC.

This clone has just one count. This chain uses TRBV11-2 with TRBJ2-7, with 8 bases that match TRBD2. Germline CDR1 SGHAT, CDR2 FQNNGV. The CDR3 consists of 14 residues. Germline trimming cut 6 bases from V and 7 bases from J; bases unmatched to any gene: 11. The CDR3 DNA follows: TGTGCCAGCAGTCAACAAGCGGGGGCGGGGGAGCAGTACTTC. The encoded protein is CASSQQAGAGEQYF.

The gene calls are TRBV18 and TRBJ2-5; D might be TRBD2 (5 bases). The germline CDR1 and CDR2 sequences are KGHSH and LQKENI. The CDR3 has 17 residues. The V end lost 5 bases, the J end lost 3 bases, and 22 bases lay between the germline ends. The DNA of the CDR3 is TGTGCCAGCTCATCCGTAGGCTCGATAGCCGGGGAAGAGACCCAGTACTTC. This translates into CASSSVGSIAGEETQYF.

In nucleotides, the CDR3 is TGTGCCAGCTCCCGCATAACTAGCGGGGGGGCGCAGATTGGAGAGACCCAGTACTTC. Protein product: CASSRITSGGAQIGETQYF. The V and J genes are TRBV18 and TRBJ2-5; TRBD2 agrees at 13 bases. This CDR3 is 19 amino acids long. J lost 4 bases, V lost 6 bases, and 17 bases had no gene match. Per germline, CDR1 KGHSH and CDR2 LQKENI.

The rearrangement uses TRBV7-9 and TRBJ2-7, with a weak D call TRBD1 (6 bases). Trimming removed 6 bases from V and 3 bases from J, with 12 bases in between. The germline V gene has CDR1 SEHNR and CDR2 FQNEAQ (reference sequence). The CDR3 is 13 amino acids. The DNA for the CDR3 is TGTGCCAGCAGGGCCGGGACACTCTACGAGCAGTACTTC. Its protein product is CASRAGTLYEQYF.

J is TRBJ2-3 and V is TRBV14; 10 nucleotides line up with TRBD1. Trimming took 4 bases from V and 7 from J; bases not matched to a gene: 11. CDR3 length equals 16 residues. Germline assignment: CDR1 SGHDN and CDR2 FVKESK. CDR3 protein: CASSRVMGQGFYTQYF. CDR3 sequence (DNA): TGTGCCAGCAGCCGTGTGATGGGACAGGGGTTTTATACGCAGTATTTT.

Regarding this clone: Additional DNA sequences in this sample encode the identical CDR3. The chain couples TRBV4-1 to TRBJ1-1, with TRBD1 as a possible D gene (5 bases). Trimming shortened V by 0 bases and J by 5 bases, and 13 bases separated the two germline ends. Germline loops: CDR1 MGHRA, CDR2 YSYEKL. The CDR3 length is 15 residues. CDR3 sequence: CASSQEGQGGTEAFF. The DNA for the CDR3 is TGCGCCAGCAGCCAAGAGGGGCAGGGAGGAACTGAAGCTTTCTTT.

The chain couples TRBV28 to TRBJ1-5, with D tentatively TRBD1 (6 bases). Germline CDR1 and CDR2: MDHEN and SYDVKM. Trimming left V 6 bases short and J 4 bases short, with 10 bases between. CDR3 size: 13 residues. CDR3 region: CASRWTVNQPQHF. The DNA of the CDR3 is TGTGCCAGCAGATGGACAGTTAATCAGCCCCAGCATTTT. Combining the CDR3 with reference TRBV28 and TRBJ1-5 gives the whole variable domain DVKVTQSSRYLVKRTGEKVFLECVQDMDHENMFWYRQDPGLGLRLIYFSYDVKMKEKGDIPEGYSVSREKKERFSLILESASTNQTSMYLCASRWTVNQPQHFGDGTRLSIL.

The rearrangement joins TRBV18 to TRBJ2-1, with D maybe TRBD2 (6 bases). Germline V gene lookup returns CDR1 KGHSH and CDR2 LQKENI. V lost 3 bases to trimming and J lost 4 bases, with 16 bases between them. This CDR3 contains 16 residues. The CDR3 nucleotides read TGTGCCAGCTCACCTGTTCTCTTGCGGGGATACAATGAGCAGTTCTTC. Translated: CASSPVLLRGYNEQFF.

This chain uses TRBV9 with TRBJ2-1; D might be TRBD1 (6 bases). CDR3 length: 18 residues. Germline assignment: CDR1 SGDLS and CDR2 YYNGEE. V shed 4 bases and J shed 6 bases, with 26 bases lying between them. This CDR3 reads CASSFDRCLSLAVNEQFF. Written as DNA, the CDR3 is TGTGCCAGCAGCTTCGACAGGTGCCTCTCCCTCGCCGTCAATGAGCAGTTCTTC.

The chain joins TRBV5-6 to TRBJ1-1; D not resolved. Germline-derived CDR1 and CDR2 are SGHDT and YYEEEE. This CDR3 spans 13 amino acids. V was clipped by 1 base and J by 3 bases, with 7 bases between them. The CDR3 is CASSLYRDTEAFF. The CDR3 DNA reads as TGTGCCAGCAGCTTGTATCGAGACACTGAAGCTTTCTTT.

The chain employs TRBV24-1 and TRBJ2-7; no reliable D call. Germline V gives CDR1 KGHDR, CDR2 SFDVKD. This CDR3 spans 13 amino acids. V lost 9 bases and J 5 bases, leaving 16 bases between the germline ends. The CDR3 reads CATFGFSNHEQYF. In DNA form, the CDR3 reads TGTGCCACCTTCGGGTTTTCCAACCACGAGCAGTACTTC.

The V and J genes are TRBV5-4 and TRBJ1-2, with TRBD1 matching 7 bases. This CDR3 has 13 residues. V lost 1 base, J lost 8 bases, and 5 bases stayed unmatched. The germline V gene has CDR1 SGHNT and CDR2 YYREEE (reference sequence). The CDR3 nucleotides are TGTGCCAGCAGCTTGAGACAGGGACAAGGCTACACCTTC. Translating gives CASSLRQGQGYTF.

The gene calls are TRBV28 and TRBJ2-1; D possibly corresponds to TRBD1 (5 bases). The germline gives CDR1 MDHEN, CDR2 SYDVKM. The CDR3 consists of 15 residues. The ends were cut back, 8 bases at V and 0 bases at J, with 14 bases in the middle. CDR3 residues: CASLTQGVSYNEQFF. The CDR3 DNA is TGTGCCAGCCTCACGCAGGGTGTCTCCTACAATGAGCAGTTCTTC.

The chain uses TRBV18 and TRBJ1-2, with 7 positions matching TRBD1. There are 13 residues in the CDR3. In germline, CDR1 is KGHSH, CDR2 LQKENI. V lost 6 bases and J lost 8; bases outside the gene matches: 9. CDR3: CASSEDRAGGYTF. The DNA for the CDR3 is TGTGCCAGCTCCGAAGACAGGGCTGGCGGCTACACCTTC.